Below are 20 T cell receptor beta chains sequenced from a single sample in a study of cytomegalovirus exposure and HLA in healthy donors. Researchers ran the PCR with 60 Vbeta and 13 Jbeta primers. The repertoire was sequenced with immunoSEQ multiplex PCR; TCRdb's copy has only in-frame clones and lacks some. This table holds 90,000 to 110,000 clones, more than 70% found once. Sequencing was performed on PBMCs. The source of these receptors is a man aged 25 to 40 in good health and CMV-seronegative.

V and J are TRBV10-3 and TRBJ2-7; 11 bases agree with TRBD1. This CDR3 comprises 14 residues. With V trimmed by 4 bases and J by 5 bases, 4 bases remained unmatched. CDR1 and CDR2 (germline): ENHRY, SYGVKD. In DNA, the CDR3 is TGTGCCATCAGTGTTGGGACAGGGGGGGACGAGCAGTACTTC. Translating gives CAISVGTGGDEQYF.

The rearrangement joins TRBV28 to TRBJ2-5; 12 nucleotides agree with TRBD2. Germline-derived CDR1 and CDR2 are MDHEN and SYDVKM. V was clipped by 4 bases and J by 5 bases; unmatched bases: 5. The CDR3 consists of 15 residues. This CDR3 is CASSWTSGVWETQYF. The CDR3 DNA follows: TGTGCCAGCAGTTGGACTAGCGGGGTTTGGGAGACCCAGTACTTC.

The V and J genes are TRBV4-1 and TRBJ1-1; D remains ambiguous. CDR3 size: 15 residues. Germline lookup yields CDR1 MGHRA and CDR2 YSYEKL. V was trimmed by 0 bases and J by 4 bases, leaving 12 bases between them. The CDR3 here is CASSQEPGRGTEAFF. CDR3 coding DNA: TGCGCCAGCAGCCAAGAGCCGGGTCGGGGCACTGAAGCTTTCTTT.

V is TRBV29-1 and J is TRBJ1-1; D is uncertain. The CDR3 extends over 13 amino acids. The ends were cut back, 7 bases at V and 5 bases at J, with 17 bases in the middle. Germline CDR1 reads SQVTM; CDR2 reads ANQGSEA. CDR3 nucleotide sequence: TGCAGCGCCCAGGACGGGGAATGGACTGAAGCTTTCTTT. It yields the protein CSAQDGEWTEAFF.

The chain employs TRBV6-1 and TRBJ1-2, with D perhaps matching TRBD1 (6 bases). V gave up 4 bases and J gave up 4 bases, with 13 bases separating them. Germline CDR1 reads MNHNS; CDR2 reads SASEGT. The CDR3 covers 14 residues. CDR3 nucleotide sequence: TGTGCCAGCAGTGCCACCGGGACAAGCTATGGCTACACCTTC. This gives the protein CASSATGTSYGYTF.

Comments on this clone: Compared with germline, one end of the junction differs, possibly owing to a read error. Other DNA sequences in the sample encode the same CDR3. The chain employs TRBV5-6 and TRBJ1-3; no clear D. The CDR3 covers 13 residues. Germline CDR1 reads SGHDT; CDR2 reads YYEEEE. CDR3 loop: CASSLERGNTIYF. As DNA, the CDR3 is TGTGCTAGCAGCTTGGAGAGAGGAAACACCATATATTTT.

This chain links TRBV5-1 with TRBJ2-7, with 7 bases lining up with TRBD1. Germline trimming cut 3 bases from V and 6 bases from J; bases unmatched to any gene: 15. This CDR3 has 16 amino acids. The germline V gene has CDR1 SGHRS and CDR2 YFSETQ. This CDR3 is CASSSFRETGRVEQYF. Here the CDR3 DNA reads TGCGCCAGCAGCTCCTTCCGAGAGACAGGGCGAGTCGAGCAGTACTTC.

The chain combines TRBV30 with TRBJ2-5, with a weak D call TRBD2 (7 bases). Germline CDR1 GTSNPN, CDR2 SVGIG (reference sequence). V lost 0 bases and J lost 5, with 10 bases in between. The CDR3 runs 13 residues. CDR3 loop: CAWSVGGAETQYF. The CDR3, as DNA: TGTGCCTGGAGTGTAGGGGGGGCTGAGACCCAGTACTTC. Full variable domain (rest looked up from reference TRBV30 and TRBJ2-5): SQTIHQWPATLVQPVGSPLSLECTVEGTSNPNLYWYRQAAGRGLQLLFYSVGIGQISSEVPQNLSASRPQDRQFILSSKKLLLSDSGFYLCAWSVGGAETQYFGPGTRLLVL.

The chain recombines TRBV5-1 with TRBJ2-5, with TRBD2 matching 8 bases. Germline V gives CDR1 SGHRS, CDR2 YFSETQ. The CDR3 loop spans 17 amino acids. Trimming cost V 2 bases and J 3 bases; bases outside gene matches: 12. The CDR3 nucleotides are TGCGCCAGCAGCTTAAGCCCTTCCGGGGGGGCGGAAGAGACCCAGTACTTC. It codes for CASSLSPSGGAEETQYF.

This clone showed up just a few times. The chain links TRBV5-4 to TRBJ2-7; D might be TRBD1 (5 bases). Germline V gene sequence: CDR1 SGHNT, CDR2 YYREEE (reference sequence). The CDR3 loop spans 14 amino acids. The V end was cut by 0 bases, the J end by 3 bases, with 10 bases between. The CDR3 loop is CASSLGQRNYEQYF. CDR3 nucleotide sequence: TGTGCCAGCAGCTTGGGACAGAGAAACTACGAGCAGTACTTC.

The sample holds a few counts of this clone. The chain has TRBV5-5 and TRBJ1-1; D not resolved. Deletions cut 4 bases from V and 3 bases from J, with 10 bases between. Germline V CDR1 and CDR2: SGHKS, YYEKEE (reference sequence). The CDR3 totals 13 residues. The CDR3 bases are TGTGCCAGCAGCCCCTTATCCGACACTGAAGCTTTCTTT. This sequence encodes CASSPLSDTEAFF.

This clone was found a few times. The CDR3 protein is CASTQQGTSYEQYF. CDR3 in DNA: TGCGCCAGCACCCAACAGGGAACGTCCTACGAGCAGTACTTC. The chain links TRBV5-1 to TRBJ2-7, with D possibly matching TRBD1 (6 bases). Germline CDR1 and CDR2: SGHRS and YFSETQ. The germline V and J ends were trimmed by 6 bases and 1 base, with 14 bases remaining between them. This CDR3 contains 14 residues. The full variable domain, rest sourced from reference TRBV5-1 and TRBJ2-7, is KAGVTQTPRYLIKTRGQQVTLSCSPISGHRSVSWYQQTPGQGLQFLFEYFSETQRNKGNFPGRFSGRQFSNSRSEMNVSTLELGDSALYLCASTQQGTSYEQYFGPGTRLTVT.

This chain uses TRBV4-2 with TRBJ2-1, with 7 bases fitting TRBD2. CDR3 length equals 15 residues. With 1 base clipped from V and 5 bases from J, the junction kept 5 bases outside the gene matches. The germline CDR1 and CDR2 sequences are LGHNA and YNFKEQ. The CDR3 reads CASSQGGTMNNEQFF. Written as DNA, the CDR3 is TGTGCCAGCAGCCAAGGAGGGACTATGAACAATGAGCAGTTCTTC.

This clone has a handful of counts. J is TRBJ2-3 and V is TRBV6-6; 13 bases agree with TRBD2. The CDR3 has 14 amino acids. Germline V lookup: CDR1 MNHNY, CDR2 SVGAGI (reference sequence). The V gene end was trimmed by 10 bases and the J gene end by 2 bases; junction bases not matched to a gene: 3. CDR3 loop: CATGLAGTTDTQYF. CDR3 coding DNA: TGTGCCACGGGACTAGCGGGGACCACAGATACGCAGTATTTT.

The J gene is TRBJ1-2, the V gene TRBV5-6; 9 nucleotides match TRBD1. CDR3 length equals 15 residues. Losses at the gene ends were 0 bases for V and 2 bases for J; bases not matched to a gene: 2. Germline values: CDR1 SGHDT, CDR2 YYEEEE. CDR3 region: CASSLGDRVNYGYTF. The CDR3 DNA is TGTGCCAGCAGCTTGGGGGACAGGGTAAACTATGGCTACACCTTC. The variable domain in full, with the rest retrieved from reference TRBV5-6 and TRBJ1-2, is DAGVTQSPTHLIKTRGQQVTLRCSPKSGHDTVSWYQQALGQGPQFIFQYYEEEERQRGNFPDRFSGHQFPNYSSELNVNALLLGDSALYLCASSLGDRVNYGYTFGSGTRLTVV.

V and J are TRBV19 and TRBJ2-7, with 10 bases fitting TRBD2. Unmatched junction bases numbered 3, after V lost 3 bases and J lost 1 base. The length of the CDR3 is 15 residues. The V gene's germline CDR1 is LNHDA and CDR2 SQIVND (reference sequence). The CDR3 reads CASSILLAGSYEQYF. The CDR3 nucleotides are TGTGCCAGTAGTATTTTACTAGCGGGATCCTACGAGCAGTACTTC.

This chain links TRBV6-4 with TRBJ2-1; 7 nucleotides line up with TRBD1. J was trimmed by 1 base and V by 2 bases; bases with no gene match: 2. CDR1 and CDR2 (germline): MRHNA, SNTAGT. There are 15 residues in the CDR3. The CDR3 nucleotides read TGTGCCAGCAGTGACGGGACAGATTCCTACAATGAGCAGTTCTTC. This translates into CASSDGTDSYNEQFF.

J is TRBJ1-2 and V is TRBV4-1; 12 bases agree with TRBD1. The CDR3 length is 15 residues. Trimming removed 5 bases from V and 8 bases from J; junction bases left unmatched: 9. The germline V gene has CDR1 MGHRA and CDR2 YSYEKL. The CDR3 bases are TGCGCCAGCAGCGTCCCGGGACAGGGGGCGCCCGGCTACACCTTC. It translates to CASSVPGQGAPGYTF.

V gene TRBV7-9 combines with J gene TRBJ1-2, with a weak D call TRBD1 (6 bases). This CDR3 has 14 amino acids. Trimming removed 4 bases at V and 1 base at J, with 10 bases between. Germline values: CDR1 SEHNR, CDR2 FQNEAQ (reference sequence). This CDR3 reads CASSYQGFNYGYTF. The CDR3 bases are TGTGCCAGCAGCTACCAGGGGTTTAACTATGGCTACACCTTC.

The V gene is TRBV5-6, the J gene TRBJ1-2; a possible D gene is TRBD1 (5 bases). This CDR3 is built from 12 residues. Trimming removed 4 bases from V and 7 bases from J, with 11 bases in between. Germline V gene data show CDR1 as SGHDT and CDR2 as YYEEEE. The CDR3 protein is CASSGGDGGYTF. CDR3 in DNA: TGTGCCAGCAGCGGGGGGGACGGTGGCTACACCTTC.